The 10 T cell receptor beta chains in this list originate from one sample, sequenced in a study of T cell repertoires in cytomegalovirus infection. Their antigen targets remain unknown. MiXCR, run by TCRdb on the reads, gives a single entry per CDR3 protein. The top ten clones hold roughly 79% of a sample with about 68,000 distinct CDR3 sequences, roughly 20% of them seen once. The sequenced material came from PBMCs, sequenced either directly or after in vitro stimulation (not recorded which). Receptors originate from a human donor in good health (CMV status not recorded). Some clones in this sample may be carry-over from other donors' samples.

In its sample, this clonotype was seen many times. The rearrangement links TRBV25-1 to TRBJ1-6; no reliable D call. This CDR3 comprises 16 residues. Germline-derived CDR1 and CDR2 are MGHDK and SYGVNS. V shed 4 bases and J shed 11 bases, with 21 bases lying between them. CDR3 protein: CASSVDREGGCPPLHF. The CDR3 DNA follows: TGTGCCAGCAGTGTCGACCGAGAGGGCGGTTGTCCACCCCTCCACTTT.

The chain joins TRBV29-1 to TRBJ1-4; D is undetermined. This CDR3 is built from 13 residues. The germline V and J ends were trimmed by 7 bases and 0 bases, with 9 bases remaining between them. Looked up from germline, CDR1 is SQVTM and CDR2 is ANQGSEA. The CDR3 sequence is CSAIEATNEKLFF. The DNA for the CDR3 is TGCAGCGCGATAGAAGCAACTAATGAAAAACTGTTTTTT. Filled out from reference TRBV29-1 and TRBJ1-4, the complete variable domain reads SAVISQKPSRDICQRGTSLTIQCQVDSQVTMMFWYRQQPGQSLTLIATANQGSEATYESGFVIDKFPISRPNLTFSTLTVSNMSPEDSSIYLCSAIEATNEKLFFGSGTQLSVL.

This clonotype was counted between two and nine times. V gene TRBV20-1 combines with J gene TRBJ2-7; 9 nucleotides match TRBD1. CDR1 is DFQATT, CDR2 SNEGSKA, per germline (reference sequence). V shed 0 bases, J shed 7 bases, and the junction held 10 bases outside the gene matches. This CDR3 region has 15 residues. CDR3 DNA: TGCAGTGCTAGAGATCGCACAGGGGGCGTGGGGGAGCAGTACTTC. Translation: CSARDRTGGVGEQYF.

This clonotype was observed a few times. V is TRBV12-3 or TRBV12-4 and J is TRBJ2-7; maybe TRBD2 (6 bases). CDR3 length: 14 amino acids. V dropped 1 base and J dropped 2 bases, with 9 bases sitting between them. CDR3 DNA: TGTGCCAGCAGTTTAGGGGACTTAACCTACGAGCAGTACGTC. Translation: CASSLGDLTYEQYV.

The chain is built from TRBV30 and TRBJ2-3; 14 bases fit TRBD2. Germline assignment: CDR1 GTSNPN and CDR2 SVGIG (reference sequence). The CDR3 is 15 residues long. V gave up 4 bases and J gave up 4 bases; unmatched junction bases: 4. DNA for the CDR3: TGTGCCTGGACTCGGGGACTAGCGGGAGCAGATACGCAGTATTTT. Its translation is CAWTRGLAGADTQYF.

The rearrangement links TRBV12-3 or TRBV12-4 to TRBJ2-7; no reliable D call. The germline V and J ends were trimmed by 4 bases and 1 base, with 11 bases remaining between them. The CDR3 contains 14 residues. The CDR3 DNA is TGTGCCAGCAGTTCTACCTCAATTTCCTACGAGCAGTACTTC. Translating gives CASSSTSISYEQYF.

This clonotype was seen more than once but under ten times. CDR3 coding DNA: TGTGCCAGTAGTTCCGGGACAGCGAGCAATCAGCCCCAGCATTTT. Its translation: CASSSGTASNQPQHF. The chain is built from TRBV19 and TRBJ1-5; 7 nucleotides line up with TRBD1. The CDR3 sequence is 15 residues long. The V and J ends lost 5 bases and 1 base, in that order; junction bases with no gene match: 5. The germline V gene encodes CDR1 LNHDA and CDR2 SQIVND (reference sequence).

There are a few counts of this clonotype. This chain connects TRBV28 to TRBJ2-5; the match to TRBD1 covers 7 bases. The CDR3 has 15 residues. Trimming removed 5 bases from V and 1 base from J; junction bases left unmatched: 7. Per the germline V gene, CDR1 is MDHEN and CDR2 is SYDVKM. CDR3 protein: CASSGRQGVQETQYF. CDR3 nucleotide sequence: TGTGCCAGCAGTGGACGACAGGGAGTCCAAGAGACCCAGTACTTC.

This clonotype showed up many times. The V gene is TRBV7-2, the J gene TRBJ2-1, with TRBD2 matching over 10 bases. The CDR3 length is 15 residues. The junction had 8 bases not matched to a gene; V was cut back by 5 bases and J by 7 bases. The germline CDR1 and CDR2 sequences are SGHTA and FQGNSA. The CDR3 nucleotides read TGTGCCAGCAGCGGTGATGGGACTAGCGTAAATGAGCAGTTCTTC. Translated: CASSGDGTSVNEQFF.

This clonotype was counted ten times or more. This chain joins TRBV7-2 and TRBJ1-4; D is possibly TRBD1 (6 bases). V was clipped by 3 bases and J by 5 bases, with 13 bases between them. The CDR3 loop spans 15 amino acids. The germline CDR1 and CDR2 sequences are SGHTA and FQGNSA. CDR3 sequence: CASSFAPQGNEKLFF. The CDR3 region has the DNA TGTGCCAGCAGCTTCGCGCCCCAGGGGAATGAAAAACTGTTTTTT.